The T cell receptor (beta chain) described here comes from a study of control samples from healthy donors and cancer patients. V was clipped by 9 bases and J by 2 bases; unmatched bases: 6. The CDR3 is 13 residues long. Germline V gene lookup returns CDR1 WNHNN and CDR2 SYGVQD (reference sequence). Profiling relied on immunoSEQ multiplex PCR, and the TCRdb table lists in-frame clones only, not all of them. The data show 150,000 to 200,000 clones, roughly 92% seen once. Sequencing was done on a sample of blood. The TCR comes from a woman aged 25 to 39 in good health. The gene calls are TRBV10-1 and TRBJ1-1; 7 nucleotides match TRBD1. The CDR3 DNA is TGCGCCAGGAACAGGGGATTTAACACTGAAGCTTTCTTT. This translates into CARNRGFNTEAFF.